The rows below give T cell receptor beta chains drawn from one sample of a study of shared clonotypes between healthy human individuals. The protocol was immunoSEQ multiplex PCR, while the TCRdb copy is restricted to in-frame clones and leaves out a portion. The sample carries under 1,100,000 clones, 75% to 85% recorded once. Specimen: memory CD4+ T cells from PBMCs. These receptors were obtained from a man between 18 and 35 years old in good health. Some clones in this sample may be carry-over from other donors' samples. CDR3s include the opening cysteine and the closing phenylalanine or tryptophan. D genes are given only for firm matches. Clone size is shown for a subset of rows, as once, few, many or a class of expanded clone.

clone_size j_call v_call d_call cdr3_aa cdr3_nt
- TRBJ1-4 TRBV28 - CASSNRLSIEKLFF TGTGCCAGCAGTAACAGGCTTTCAATTGAAAAACTGTTTTTT
- TRBJ1-1 TRBV4-1 - CASSQEVGEGTEAFF TGCGCCAGCAGCCAAGAAGTAGGGGAAGGTACTGAAGCTTTCTTT
- TRBJ1-1 TRBV7-2 - CASSARALRQGTEAFF TGTGCCAGCAGCGCCCGGGCCCTTCGGCAGGGGACTGAAGCTTTCTTT
- TRBJ2-3 TRBV4-3 TRBD1 CASSQDWTGGLPYSTDTQYF TGCGCCAGCAGCCAAGATTGGACAGGGGGCTTACCTTATAGCACAGATACGCAGTATTTT
- TRBJ2-1 TRBV18 TRBD2 CASSPLAGGPGDEQFF TGTGCCAGCTCACCCTTGGCGGGAGGGCCTGGGGATGAGCAGTTCTTC
once TRBJ2-5 TRBV28 - CASSLGGGETQYF TGTGCCAGCAGTTTAGGCGGTGGGGAGACCCAGTACTTC
- TRBJ1-5 TRBV5-1 TRBD1 CASSLFPGGRQPQHF TGCGCCAGCAGCTTATTTCCAGGGGGCCGGCAGCCCCAGCATTTT
- TRBJ2-3 TRBV15 - CATSRGISSDSSTDTQYF TGTGCCACCAGCAGAGGAATAAGTTCCGATTCTAGCACAGATACGCAGTATTTT
- TRBJ2-3 TRBV5-4 TRBD2 CASSFGSSGSDTQYF TGTGCTAGCAGCTTTGGGAGTAGCGGGAGTGATACGCAGTATTTT
few TRBJ2-7 TRBV5-1 TRBD1 CASSPPGQGNEQYF TGCGCCAGCAGCCCCCCGGGACAGGGAAACGAGCAGTACTTC
few TRBJ1-1 TRBV19 - CASSIDLTSTEAFF TGTGCCAGTAGTATAGATTTGACGAGCACTGAAGCTTTCTTT
- TRBJ2-1 TRBV18 - CASSPLKSNEQFF TGTGCCAGCTCACCTTTGAAGAGCAATGAGCAGTTCTTC
- TRBJ2-1 TRBV15 TRBD2 CATSSQLAGIEDEQFF TGTGCCACCAGCAGCCAACTAGCGGGAATTGAGGATGAGCAGTTCTTC
- TRBJ2-3 TRBV5-6 TRBD2 CASSLDGLAGSGTDTQYF TGTGCCAGCAGCTTGGACGGACTAGCGGGATCCGGGACAGATACGCAGTATTTT
once TRBJ2-5 TRBV6-1 - CASSEDLARHRAQYF TGTGCCAGCAGTGAAGATTTGGCGCGTCATAGAGCCCAGTACTTC
- TRBJ1-2 TRBV18 - CASSPQGQIYGYTF TGTGCCAGCTCACCACAGGGGCAAATCTATGGCTACACCTTC
- TRBJ2-1 TRBV28 - CASSLPFRFSSYNEQFF TGTGCCAGCAGTTTACCGTTTCGGTTTAGCTCCTACAATGAGCAGTTCTTC
once TRBJ2-7 TRBV19 TRBD2 CASSISGSSYEQYF TGTGCCAGTAGTATAAGCGGGAGCTCCTACGAGCAGTACTTC
- TRBJ2-1 TRBV18 - CASSPLQESNEQFF TGTGCCAGCTCACCCCTTCAGGAGAGCAATGAGCAGTTCTTC
- TRBJ1-5 TRBV19 TRBD1 CASSMGQGSGNQPQHF TGTGCCAGTAGTATGGGACAGGGATCTGGCAATCAGCCCCAGCATTTT
- TRBJ2-5 TRBV7-2 - CASSLAVGEVQETQYF TGTGCCAGCAGCTTAGCGGTGGGAGAGGTTCAAGAGACCCAGTACTTC
- TRBJ1-1 TRBV5-1 - CASSSLSFRGNTEAFF TGCGCCAGCAGCTCTTTGTCCTTCCGGGGGAACACTGAAGCTTTCTTT
few TRBJ2-3 TRBV29-1 TRBD1 CSVGRDRGGDTQYF TGCAGCGTCGGCCGGGACAGGGGCGGAGATACGCAGTATTTT
- TRBJ2-5 TRBV28 TRBD2 CASSPVAGVPETQYF TGTGCCAGCAGTCCTGTGGCGGGAGTCCCAGAGACCCAGTACTTC
- TRBJ2-5 TRBV7-9 - CASSSGRMSETQYF TGTGCCAGCAGCTCCGGACGTATGTCGGAGACCCAGTACTTC
- TRBJ2-5 TRBV28 - CASRETSGYRVRETQYF TGTGCCAGCAGGGAGACCTCAGGATATCGGGTTAGGGAGACCCAGTACTTC
- TRBJ1-1 TRBV5-1 TRBD1 CASRTGSGSTEAFF TGCGCCAGCAGGACAGGGTCCGGGAGCACTGAAGCTTTCTTT
- TRBJ2-7 TRBV10-3 TRBD2 CAISESVLAGNHSEQYF TGTGCCATCAGTGAGTCGGTATTAGCGGGAAACCACTCCGAGCAGTACTTC
- TRBJ2-7 TRBV2 TRBD2 CASALAGGSYEQYF TGTGCCAGCGCACTAGCGGGCGGGTCCTACGAGCAGTACTTC
few TRBJ2-2 TRBV19 - CATKAGQTSNTGELFF TGTGCCACTAAGGCTGGTCAAACCTCGAACACCGGGGAGCTGTTTTTT
- TRBJ1-5 TRBV28 TRBD1 CASSDPRDRVRNSNQPQHF TGTGCCAGCAGCGATCCCCGGGACAGGGTCCGAAATAGCAATCAGCCCCAGCATTTT
- TRBJ1-4 TRBV7-9 - CASSGDINPEKLFF TGTGCCAGCAGCGGAGACATAAACCCAGAAAAACTGTTTTTT
few TRBJ2-3 TRBV18 - CASSPGGFSADTQYF TGTGCCAGCTCACCGGGTGGATTTAGTGCAGATACGCAGTATTTT
- TRBJ2-7 TRBV28 - CASREQKYEQYF TGTGCCAGCAGAGAACAGAAATACGAGCAGTACTTC
- TRBJ2-3 TRBV6-1 - CASGSSISQYF TGTGCCAGCGGGTCTTCCATATCGCAGTATTTT
- TRBJ1-5 TRBV6-5 - CASNSYNQPQHF TGTGCCAGCAACTCATACAATCAGCCCCAGCATTTT
once TRBJ2-5 TRBV7-9 - CASSPRQGGETQYF TGTGCCAGCAGCCCACGTCAGGGTGGAGAGACCCAGTACTTC
- TRBJ1-2 TRBV27 TRBD1 CASSFLGTGNPLNYGYTF TGTGCCAGCAGTTTTTTGGGGACAGGGAACCCCCTAAACTATGGCTACACCTTC
- TRBJ2-7 TRBV11-1 - CASSSQQASYEQYF TGTGCCAGCAGCTCACAACAGGCCTCCTACGAGCAGTACTTC
- TRBJ1-2 TRBV7-9 - CASSPLGGDGGYTF TGTGCCAGCAGCCCCTTGGGAGGGGATGGTGGCTACACCTTC